This section outlines one T cell receptor (beta chain) sequence together with its context. The record originates from a study of blood T cell repertoires in COVID-19. At the level of the study: Italy, Spain and the United States were the sources of the convalescent and acute COVID-19 samples.

Per the original methods: Researchers report that nucleated cell counts were estimated from reference gene primer amplification. Here immunoSEQ multiplex PCR was the method, and the copy in TCRdb shows in-frame clones only, minus some. V and J calls plus clone size are reproduced from that table; the DNA served to infer D and trimming. The table lists around 340,000 clones, around nine tenths of them singletons. Trimming removed 4 bases at V and 10 bases at J, with 11 bases between. CDR3 length: 11 amino acids. Germline values: CDR1 SGHDT, CDR2 YYEEEE. In Seattle, patients joined the study during active infection and were tracked longitudinally.

The origin of this receptor is a woman in her sixties or seventies with COVID-19, enrolled during active disease. The rearrangement joins TRBV5-6 to TRBJ1-1; D is undetermined. Sequenced sample: peripheral blood. The CDR3 nucleotides are TGTGCCAGCAGCGCCGCCCGGGTAGCTTTCTTT. Encoded protein: CASSAARVAFF.